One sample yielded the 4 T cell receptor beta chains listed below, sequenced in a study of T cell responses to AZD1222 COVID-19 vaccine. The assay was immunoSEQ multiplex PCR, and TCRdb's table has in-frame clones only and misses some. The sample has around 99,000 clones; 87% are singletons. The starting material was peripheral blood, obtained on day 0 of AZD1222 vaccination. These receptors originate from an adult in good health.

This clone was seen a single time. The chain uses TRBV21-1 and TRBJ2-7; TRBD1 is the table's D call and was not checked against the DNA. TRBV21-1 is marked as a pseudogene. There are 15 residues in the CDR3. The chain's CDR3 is CASSKPRDSSYEQYF. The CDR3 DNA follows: TGTGCCAGCAGCAAGCCCCGGGACAGTTCCTACGAGCAGTACTTC.

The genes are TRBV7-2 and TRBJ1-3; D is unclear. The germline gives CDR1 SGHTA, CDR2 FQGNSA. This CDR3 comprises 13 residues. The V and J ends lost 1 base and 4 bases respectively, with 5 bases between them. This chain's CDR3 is CASSLGIGNTIYF. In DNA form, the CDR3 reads TGTGCCAGCAGCTTAGGGATAGGAAACACCATATATTTT.

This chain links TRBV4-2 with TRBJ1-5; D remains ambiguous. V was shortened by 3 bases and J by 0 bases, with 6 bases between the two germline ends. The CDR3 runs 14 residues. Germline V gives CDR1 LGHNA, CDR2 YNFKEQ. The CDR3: CASSHDYSNQPQHF. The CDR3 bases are TGTGCCAGCAGCCACGACTATAGCAATCAGCCCCAGCATTTT.

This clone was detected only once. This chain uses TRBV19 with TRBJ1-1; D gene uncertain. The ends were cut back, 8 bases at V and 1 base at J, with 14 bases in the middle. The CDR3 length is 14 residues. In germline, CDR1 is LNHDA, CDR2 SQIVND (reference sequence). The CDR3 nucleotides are TGTGCCAGTGCAGGCGGACCCCGGAACACTGAAGCTTTCTTT. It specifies CASAGGPRNTEAFF.